This is a list of T cell receptor beta chains from one sample in a study of OX40 agonist ivuxolimab in advanced cancers. TCRdb's table, derived via immunoSEQ multiplex PCR, lists solely in-frame clones and lacks some. The table includes some 90,000 clones, under 95% detected once. The specimen comprised CD4+ or CD8+ T cells sorted from blood, sampled in a trial of the OX40 agonist ivuxolimab. The receptors were gathered from an adult with an advanced solid tumor such as melanoma, head and neck, liver or kidney cancer. CDR3s include the opening cysteine and the closing phenylalanine or tryptophan. D genes are given only for firm matches. Not all rows give a size; the values are once, few, many and, for expanded clones, a class.

CDR3 DNA	CDR3 protein	V gene	J gene	clone size	D gene
TGTGCCAGCAGCTCAGACAGTTCCTACAATGAGCAGTTCTTC	CASSSDSSYNEQFF	TRBV7-2	TRBJ2-1	once	NA
TGTGCCAGCAGCTTAGGACAGGGGCGTGAAGCTTTCTTT	CASSLGQGREAFF	TRBV11-3	TRBJ1-1	NA	TRBD1
TGTGCCATCAGCCAAGGATCACCGGGACAGGGAAGAAACACCATATATTTT	CAISQGSPGQGRNTIYF	TRBV10-3	TRBJ1-3	NA	TRBD1
TGTGCCAGCTCACCACAAGGGGTCACTAATGAAAAACTGTTTTTT	CASSPQGVTNEKLFF	TRBV18	TRBJ1-4	NA	NA
TGTGCCAGCAGCTTAGTAACTCCCCCTTACAATGAGCAGTTCTTC	CASSLVTPPYNEQFF	TRBV11-2	TRBJ2-1	NA	NA
TGTGCCAGTACCCCCTTTATCGGACAGGGGGCCAATGAGCAGTTCTTC	CASTPFIGQGANEQFF	TRBV19	TRBJ2-1	once	TRBD1
TGTGCCAGCAGCACCATCAGCGGGGGTTATGGCTACACCTTC	CASSTISGGYGYTF	TRBV5-6	TRBJ1-2	NA	NA
TGTGCCAGCAGCCCCAGGACAGGGGTTGAAAACACCATATATTTT	CASSPRTGVENTIYF	TRBV4-2	TRBJ1-3	NA	TRBD1
TGTGCCAGCTTATTGACTGAAACCGGGGAGCTGTTTTTT	CASLLTETGELFF	TRBV2	TRBJ2-2	NA	NA
TGTGCCAGCAGTCCCCCGGGACAGCGCTACGAGCAGTACTTC	CASSPPGQRYEQYF	TRBV11-2	TRBJ2-7	NA	TRBD1
TGTGCCAGCAGCCCTGGGGGGGAATATGGAAAACTGTTTTTT	CASSPGGEYGKLFF	TRBV5-6	TRBJ1-4	NA	NA
TGTGCCAGCAGCCGGTGGAGGGAGGAAGGAGATACGCAGTATTTT	CASSRWREEGDTQYF	TRBV7-2	TRBJ2-3	NA	NA
TGTGCCAGCAGCTTATACCCCGGACAGAGCTCCTACAATGAGCAGTTCTTC	CASSLYPGQSSYNEQFF	TRBV7-2	TRBJ2-1	NA	NA
TGTGCCAGCAGTTTATTGGGGGGGGAAAGACTCTATGGCTACACCTTC	CASSLLGGERLYGYTF	TRBV27	TRBJ1-2	NA	NA
TGTGCCAGCAGCTTCCTAGGACAGGGCGTGAACACTGAAGCTTTCTTT	CASSFLGQGVNTEAFF	TRBV7-2	TRBJ1-1	NA	TRBD1
TGCGCCAGCAGCAGACGATCCCATGAGCAGTTCTTC	CASSRRSHEQFF	TRBV4-3	TRBJ2-1	NA	NA
TGTGCCAGCGGGAGGAGCGGACAGAGCTCCTACAATGAGCAGTTCTTC	CASGRSGQSSYNEQFF	TRBV25-1	TRBJ2-1	NA	NA
TGTGCCAGCAGTGAGGGGACAGGGTCGGATGGCTACACCTTC	CASSEGTGSDGYTF	TRBV6-1	TRBJ1-2	NA	TRBD1
TGTGCCAGCAGACGGGTCCCCCACTATGGCTACACCTTC	CASRRVPHYGYTF	TRBV6-5	TRBJ1-2	NA	NA
TGCGCCAGCAGCTTGGCAGGCGACAGGGGCGGAAACACCATATATTTT	CASSLAGDRGGNTIYF	TRBV5-1	TRBJ1-3	NA	TRBD1
TGCGCCAGCAGCATAAACCCGGCGGATACGGAGACCCAGTACTTC	CASSINPADTETQYF	TRBV5-1	TRBJ2-5	few	NA
TGTGCCAGCAGCTTAAGTTCGGGAGGAGGGACCCAGTACTTC	CASSLSSGGGTQYF	TRBV7-3	TRBJ2-5	NA	TRBD2
TGCGCCAGCAGCCAAGATAGGCTAGCGGCCACCTACAATGAGCAGTTCTTC	CASSQDRLAATYNEQFF	TRBV4-1	TRBJ2-1	NA	TRBD2
TGTGCCAGCAGCTCGGGACTGGAAGAGACCCAGTACTTC	CASSSGLEETQYF	TRBV7-3	TRBJ2-5	NA	NA
TGTGCCTGGTCCGGGCTCAATGAGCAGTTCTTC	CAWSGLNEQFF	TRBV30	TRBJ2-1	NA	NA
TGCGCCAGCAGCTTGGAAGGAGGGAGTGGCACTGAAGCTTTCTTT	CASSLEGGSGTEAFF	TRBV5-1	TRBJ1-1	NA	NA
TGCAGTGCTAGCCGAGAAGCAGAGCAGTTCTTC	CSASREAEQFF	TRBV20-1	TRBJ2-1	NA	NA
TGTGCCAGCAGCGGGGGGGGCACTGAAGCTTTCTTT	CASSGGGTEAFF	TRBV6-6	TRBJ1-1	NA	NA
TGTGCCAGCTCCCCTCGGCAGGGCAATCAGCCCCAGCATTTT	CASSPRQGNQPQHF	TRBV18	TRBJ1-5	NA	NA
TGTGCCAGCAGTTTCTCGCGAAGGGAGGGACTACCTTCCTACGAGCAGTACTTC	CASSFSRREGLPSYEQYF	TRBV27	TRBJ2-7	NA	TRBD2
TGTGCCAGCAGCCCCGACAGGGGTGAACACAATGAGCAGTTCTTC	CASSPDRGEHNEQFF	TRBV7-3	TRBJ2-1	NA	TRBD1
TGTGCCAGCAGCGTAGGCAGCGGGAGGGCCGGGTACGAGCAGTACTTC	CASSVGSGRAGYEQYF	TRBV9	TRBJ2-7	NA	TRBD2
TGCGCCAGCAGCCCCAGCCGGGACACCCTCATGAACACTGAAGCTTTCTTT	CASSPSRDTLMNTEAFF	TRBV5-1	TRBJ1-1	NA	NA
TGTGCCAGCAGCTTAGGACAGGTCGCCCTCAATGAGCAGTTCTTC	CASSLGQVALNEQFF	TRBV11-2	TRBJ2-1	NA	NA
TGTGCCAGCAGCCAGGGACAGCCTCCGTACGAGCAGTACTTC	CASSQGQPPYEQYF	TRBV11-1	TRBJ2-7	NA	TRBD1
TGTGCCAGCAGTTGGCGAGGGCTAGGCACTGAAGCTTTCTTT	CASSWRGLGTEAFF	TRBV6-5	TRBJ1-1	NA	NA
TGCGCCAGCAGCTTGGCCGGTACAGGGGTTAACTATGGCTACACCTTC	CASSLAGTGVNYGYTF	TRBV5-1	TRBJ1-2	NA	TRBD1
TGTGCCAGCAGCTTTAGCGGGAACACAGATACGCAGTATTTT	CASSFSGNTDTQYF	TRBV7-9	TRBJ2-3	NA	TRBD2
TGTGCCAGCAGCTTAATGTGGGGATGGGAGCTGTTTTTT	CASSLMWGWELFF	TRBV7-3	TRBJ2-2	NA	NA
TGTGCCAGCTCACCCATTGGGGTGGTGGAGACCCAGTACTTC	CASSPIGVVETQYF	TRBV18	TRBJ2-5	NA	NA
TGTGCCAGCAGTTTGGGGGGGGCACGGGAAAAACTGTTTTTT	CASSLGGAREKLFF	TRBV28	TRBJ1-4	once	NA
TGTGCCAGCAGCGTCGCCTCCGGGACTAGCGGGAGTAGAGCGGGTAATGAGCAGTTCTTC	CASSVASGTSGSRAGNEQFF	TRBV9	TRBJ2-1	NA	TRBD2
TGTGCCAGCAGCGCCGCCGGGACAGGGCCCAACGAGCAGTACTTC	CASSAAGTGPNEQYF	TRBV9	TRBJ2-7	NA	TRBD1
TGCGCCAGCAGCTTGGGGGTAGCAGGGAATGGCTACACCTTC	CASSLGVAGNGYTF	TRBV5-1	TRBJ1-2	once	NA
TGTGCCAGCAGCTTCCGACAGGGCCCTCAAGAGACCCAGTACTTC	CASSFRQGPQETQYF	TRBV7-6	TRBJ2-5	NA	TRBD1
TGTGCCAGCCTTTTAGCGGGAGAAGAGACCCAGTACTTC	CASLLAGEETQYF	TRBV25-1	TRBJ2-5	NA	TRBD2
TGTGCCACCAGCAGAGAGGGACCTCGGCAAACCGGGGAGCTGTTTTTT	CATSREGPRQTGELFF	TRBV15	TRBJ2-2	NA	NA
TGTGCCAGTAGTATTTCGCCGGGACAGATCGACTATGGCTACACCTTC	CASSISPGQIDYGYTF	TRBV19	TRBJ1-2	NA	TRBD1
TGTGCCAGCAGCCCCTCATTCGTGGAGGAGAAGTACTTC	CASSPSFVEEKYF	TRBV7-3	TRBJ2-7	NA	NA
TGTGCCAGTCGGACTAGCGGGAGGGTAACCGACGAGCAGTACTTC	CASRTSGRVTDEQYF	TRBV19	TRBJ2-7	NA	TRBD2
TGTGCCAGCAGTGCCTCCGACACTAGCAATCAGCCCCAGCATTTT	CASSASDTSNQPQHF	TRBV28	TRBJ1-5	NA	NA
TGTGCCTGGAGAGGGGCTAGCGGGAGAGGTCACACCGGGGAGCTGTTTTTT	CAWRGASGRGHTGELFF	TRBV30	TRBJ2-2	NA	TRBD2
TGTGCCAGCAGCGCGAAGGACAGATCCTACGAGCAGTACTTC	CASSAKDRSYEQYF	TRBV5-4	TRBJ2-7	NA	NA